The clone carrying this TCR beta chain turned up a few times. These data come from a study of blood T cells in healthy people across ages. Primers used in a second PCR of about 7 to 11 cycles were a sample-barcoded 5' primer and a J-beta primer mix. TCRdb reprocessed the 5' RACE reads with MiXCR, giving one entry per CDR3 protein. The table lists approximately 900,000 distinct CDR3 sequences, approximately 32% of them singletons. These data were likewise used in another study, on T cells of mothers and their children.

The sequence was collected from a woman in her thirties or forties in good health. Sequencing was performed on blood.

The CDR3: CASSLTPGSGYTF. The CDR3 DNA sequence: TGTGCCAGCAGCCTAACACCGGGTAGTGGCTACACCTTC. This rearrangement joins TRBV14 to TRBJ1-2; D remains unclear. The CDR3 extends over 13 amino acids. V lost 4 bases and J 7 bases, leaving 13 bases between the germline ends. Germline V gene data show CDR1 as SGHDN and CDR2 as FVKESK.